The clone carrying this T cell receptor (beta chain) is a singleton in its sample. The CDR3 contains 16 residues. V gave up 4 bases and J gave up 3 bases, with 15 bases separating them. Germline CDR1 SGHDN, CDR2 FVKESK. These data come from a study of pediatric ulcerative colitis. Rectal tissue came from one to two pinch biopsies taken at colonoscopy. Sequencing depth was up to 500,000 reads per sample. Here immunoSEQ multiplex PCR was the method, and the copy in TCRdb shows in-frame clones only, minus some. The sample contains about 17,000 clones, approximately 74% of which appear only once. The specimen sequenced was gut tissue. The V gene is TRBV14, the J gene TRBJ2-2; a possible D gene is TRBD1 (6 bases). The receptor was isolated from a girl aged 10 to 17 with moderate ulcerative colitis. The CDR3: CASSLKNGGYTGELFF. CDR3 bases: TGTGCCAGCAGCCTGAAGAATGGGGGCTACACCGGGGAGCTGTTTTTT.